This T cell receptor beta chain was sequenced in a study of beta chain features in type 1 diabetes. Regarding the study as a whole: Fewer insertions but more deletions were seen at VDJ junctions in type 1 diabetes patients.

Sorting of CD4+ naive, central memory, regulatory and stem cell-like memory cells was performed via CD45RO/CCR7/CD25/CD127/CD95/CD27. The sequenced template was cDNA made from the entire isolated RNA. The read count averaged about 3.57 million across naive, central memory and regulatory T cell samples. Some clones are missing from TCRdb's copy, which holds only in-frame ones; the method was immunoSEQ multiplex PCR. Altogether 150,000 to 200,000 clones are present, roughly 9% being singletons, with the ten largest covering over 2%. The trim removed 7 bases at V and 6 bases at J, leaving 8 bases unmatched. Germline-derived CDR1 and CDR2 are LNHDA and SQIVND (reference sequence). The CDR3 loop spans 15 amino acids. About this clone: What it binds is unknown.

The sequencing sample was made of central memory CD4+ T cells from blood. This sequence originates from a young woman in good health. This rearrangement joins TRBV19 to TRBJ2-1; 11 bases map to TRBD1. The CDR3 sequence is CASNFEGQGANEQFF. DNA of the CDR3: TGTGCCAGTAACTTCGAAGGACAGGGGGCCAATGAGCAGTTCTTC.